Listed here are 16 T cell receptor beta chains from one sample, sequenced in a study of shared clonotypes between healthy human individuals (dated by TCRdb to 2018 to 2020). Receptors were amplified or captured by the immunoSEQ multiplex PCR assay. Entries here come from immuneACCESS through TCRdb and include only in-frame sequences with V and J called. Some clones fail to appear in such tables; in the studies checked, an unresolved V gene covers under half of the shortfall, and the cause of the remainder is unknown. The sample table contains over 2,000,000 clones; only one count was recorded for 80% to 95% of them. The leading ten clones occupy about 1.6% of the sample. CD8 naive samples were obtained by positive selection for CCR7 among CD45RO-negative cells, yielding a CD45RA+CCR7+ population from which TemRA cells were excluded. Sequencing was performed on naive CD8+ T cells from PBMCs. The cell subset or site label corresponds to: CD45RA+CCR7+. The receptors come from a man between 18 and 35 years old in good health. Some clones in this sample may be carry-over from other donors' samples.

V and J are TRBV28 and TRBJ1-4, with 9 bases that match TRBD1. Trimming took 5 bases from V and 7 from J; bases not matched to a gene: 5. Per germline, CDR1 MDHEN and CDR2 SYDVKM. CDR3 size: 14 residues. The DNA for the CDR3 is TGTGCCAGCAGTACCCCGGGACAGGGTGAAAAACTGTTTTTT. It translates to CASSTPGQGEKLFF.

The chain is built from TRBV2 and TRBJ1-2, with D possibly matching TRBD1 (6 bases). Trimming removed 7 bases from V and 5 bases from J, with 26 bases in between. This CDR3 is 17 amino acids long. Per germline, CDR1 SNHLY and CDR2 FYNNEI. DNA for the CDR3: TGTGCCAGCACTCGGACAGCTACATTTGGTGGATTATATGGCTACACCTTC. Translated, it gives CASTRTATFGGLYGYTF.

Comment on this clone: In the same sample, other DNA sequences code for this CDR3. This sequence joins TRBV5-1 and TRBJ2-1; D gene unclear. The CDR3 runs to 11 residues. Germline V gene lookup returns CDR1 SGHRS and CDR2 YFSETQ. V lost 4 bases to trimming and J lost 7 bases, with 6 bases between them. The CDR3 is CASSLENEQFF. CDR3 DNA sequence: TGCGCCAGCAGCCTCGAAAATGAGCAGTTCTTC.

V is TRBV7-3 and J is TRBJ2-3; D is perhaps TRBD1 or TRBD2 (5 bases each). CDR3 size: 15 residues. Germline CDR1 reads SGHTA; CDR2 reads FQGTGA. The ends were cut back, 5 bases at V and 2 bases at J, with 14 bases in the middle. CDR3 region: CASSEGIGLTDTQYF. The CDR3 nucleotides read TGTGCCAGCAGCGAGGGGATCGGACTCACAGATACGCAGTATTTT.

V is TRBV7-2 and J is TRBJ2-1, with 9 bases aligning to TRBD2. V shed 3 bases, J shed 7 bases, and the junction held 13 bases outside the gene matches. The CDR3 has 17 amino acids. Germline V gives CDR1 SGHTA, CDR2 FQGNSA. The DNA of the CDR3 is TGTGCCAGCAGCTTTTGGACGCTTAGCGGGAGCGGTAATGAGCAGTTCTTC. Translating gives CASSFWTLSGSGNEQFF.

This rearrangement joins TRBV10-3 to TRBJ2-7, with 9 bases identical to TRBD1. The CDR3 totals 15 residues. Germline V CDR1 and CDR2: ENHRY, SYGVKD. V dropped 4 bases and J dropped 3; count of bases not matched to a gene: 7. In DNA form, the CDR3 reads TGTGCCATCAGTGCGTTCGGGGGACAGGGCTACGAGCAGTACTTC. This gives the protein CAISAFGGQGYEQYF.

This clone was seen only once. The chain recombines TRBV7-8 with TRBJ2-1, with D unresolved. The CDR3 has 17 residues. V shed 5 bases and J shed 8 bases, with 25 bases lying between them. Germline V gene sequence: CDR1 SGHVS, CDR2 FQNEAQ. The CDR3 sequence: CASSLKPLDLGYHEQFF. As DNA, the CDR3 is TGTGCCAGCAGCCTCAAACCTTTGGACCTGGGGTATCATGAGCAGTTCTTC.

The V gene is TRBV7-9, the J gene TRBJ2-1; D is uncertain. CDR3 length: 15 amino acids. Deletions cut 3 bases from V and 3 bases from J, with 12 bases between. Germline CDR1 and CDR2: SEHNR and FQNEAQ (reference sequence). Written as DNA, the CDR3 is TGTGCCAGCAGCTTGAGAACGCCCGACTACAATGAGCAGTTCTTC. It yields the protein CASSLRTPDYNEQFF.

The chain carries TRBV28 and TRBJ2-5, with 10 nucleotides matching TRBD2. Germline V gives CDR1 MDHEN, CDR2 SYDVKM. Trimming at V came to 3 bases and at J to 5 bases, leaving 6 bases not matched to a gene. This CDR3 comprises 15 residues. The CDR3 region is CASSFQREGPETQYF. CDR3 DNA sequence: TGTGCCAGCAGTTTTCAGCGGGAGGGCCCGGAGACCCAGTACTTC. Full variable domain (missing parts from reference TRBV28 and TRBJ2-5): DVKVTQSSRYLVKRTGEKVFLECVQDMDHENMFWYRQDPGLGLRLIYFSYDVKMKEKGDIPEGYSVSREKKERFSLILESASTNQTSMYLCASSFQREGPETQYFGPGTRLLVL.

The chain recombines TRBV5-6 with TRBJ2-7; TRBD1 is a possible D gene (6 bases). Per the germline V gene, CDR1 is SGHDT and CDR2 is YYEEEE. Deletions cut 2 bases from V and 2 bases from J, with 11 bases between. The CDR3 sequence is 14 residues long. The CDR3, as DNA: TGTGCCAGCAGCTTTGGGACAAGCACCTACGAGCAGTACTTC. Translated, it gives CASSFGTSTYEQYF.

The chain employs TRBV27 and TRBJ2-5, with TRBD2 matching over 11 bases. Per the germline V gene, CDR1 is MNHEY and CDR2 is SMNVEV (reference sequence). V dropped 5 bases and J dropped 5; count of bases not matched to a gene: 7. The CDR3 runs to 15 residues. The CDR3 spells CASSPLAGGGETQYF. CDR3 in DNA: TGTGCCAGCAGTCCTCTAGCGGGAGGTGGGGAGACCCAGTACTTC.

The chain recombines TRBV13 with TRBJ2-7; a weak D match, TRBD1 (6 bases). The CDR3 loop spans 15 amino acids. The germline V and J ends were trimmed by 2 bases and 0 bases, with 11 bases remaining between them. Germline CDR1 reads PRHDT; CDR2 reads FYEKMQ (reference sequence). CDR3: CASSLRGSPSYEQYF. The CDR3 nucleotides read TGTGCCAGCAGCTTAAGGGGGTCCCCCTCCTACGAGCAGTACTTC.

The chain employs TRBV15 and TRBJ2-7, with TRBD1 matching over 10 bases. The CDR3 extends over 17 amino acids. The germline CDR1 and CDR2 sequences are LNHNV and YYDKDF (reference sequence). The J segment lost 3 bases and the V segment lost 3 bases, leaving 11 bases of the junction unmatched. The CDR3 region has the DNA TGTGCCACCAGCAGCTACCGGGACAGGGGCCTTTTCTACGAGCAGTACTTC. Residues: CATSSYRDRGLFYEQYF.

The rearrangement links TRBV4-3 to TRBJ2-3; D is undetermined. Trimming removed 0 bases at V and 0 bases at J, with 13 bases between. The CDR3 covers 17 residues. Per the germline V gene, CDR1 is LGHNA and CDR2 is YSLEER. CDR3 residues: CASSQETDESSTDTQYF. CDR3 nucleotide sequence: TGCGCCAGCAGCCAAGAAACTGACGAATCTAGCACAGATACGCAGTATTTT.

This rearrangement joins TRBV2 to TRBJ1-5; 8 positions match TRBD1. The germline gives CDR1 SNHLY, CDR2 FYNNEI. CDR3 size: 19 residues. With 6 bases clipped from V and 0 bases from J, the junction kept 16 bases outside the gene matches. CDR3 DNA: TGTGCCAGCAGCCACCCGGGGTCAGGGGGCGCCTATAGCAATCAGCCCCAGCATTTT. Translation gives CASSHPGSGGAYSNQPQHF.

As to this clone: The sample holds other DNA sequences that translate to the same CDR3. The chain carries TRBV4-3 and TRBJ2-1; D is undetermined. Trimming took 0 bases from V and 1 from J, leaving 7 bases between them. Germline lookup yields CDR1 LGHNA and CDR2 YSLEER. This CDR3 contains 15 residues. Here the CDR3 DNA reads TGCGCCAGCAGCCAAGATATCGGGTCCTACAATGAGCAGTTCTTC. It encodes CASSQDIGSYNEQFF.